The 20 T cell receptor beta chains presented below share a single source sample, sequenced in a study of T cell repertoires in cytomegalovirus infection. From the reads, TCRdb called clonotypes with MiXCR, one entry per CDR3 protein. The repertoire holds 500,000 or so distinct CDR3 sequences, with more than 15% as singletons. Material: CD8+ T cells from PBMCs. All receptors derive from a human donor in good health (CMV status not recorded). Some clones in this sample may be carry-over from other donors' samples.

Concerning this clonotype itself: This may arise from a read error, as a much more abundant clone is one base away. This sequence joins TRBV27 and TRBJ2-1; 12 bases are shared with TRBD1. V lost 4 bases, J lost 8 bases, and 6 bases stayed unmatched. Per germline, CDR1 MNHEY and CDR2 SMNVEV (reference sequence). This CDR3 has 15 amino acids. CDR3 protein: CASSSPGQGAHEQFF. The CDR3 coding sequence is TGTGCCAGCAGTTCGCCGGGACAGGGGGCCCATGAGCAGTTCTTC.

This clonotype was seen a handful of times. The CDR3 is CASSERGWGETQYF. CDR3 coding DNA: TGTGCCAGCAGTGAGCGGGGATGGGGGGAGACCCAGTACTTC. The chain couples TRBV6-1 to TRBJ2-5; D is possibly TRBD2 (6 bases). CDR1 MNHNS and CDR2 SASEGT come from the germline V gene. V was shortened by 3 bases and J by 5 bases, with 13 bases between the two germline ends. The CDR3 is made up of 14 amino acids.

This chain joins TRBV28 and TRBJ2-7; 13 bases agree with TRBD2. In germline, CDR1 is MDHEN, CDR2 SYDVKM. The CDR3 sequence is 15 residues long. V dropped 5 bases and J dropped 3; count of bases not matched to a gene: 4. CDR3 protein: CASSPTSGRIYEQYF. CDR3 nucleotide sequence: TGTGCCAGCAGTCCGACTAGCGGGAGGATCTACGAGCAGTACTTC.

There are many counts of this clonotype. The CDR3 spells CASRFLTPGTYPSNQPQHF. For the CDR3, the DNA is TGTGCCAGCAGATTCCTGACCCCCGGGACATATCCGAGCAATCAGCCCCAGCATTTT. The chain recombines TRBV28 with TRBJ1-5; possible D gene TRBD1, 6 bases. V lost 6 bases to trimming and J lost 1 base, with 25 bases between them. This CDR3 has 19 residues. Per germline, CDR1 MDHEN and CDR2 SYDVKM.

This clonotype was observed at least ten times. J is TRBJ2-1 and V is TRBV27, with D uncertain. Trimming stripped 1 base from V and 2 bases from J, with 9 bases between. Looked up from germline, CDR1 is MNHEY and CDR2 is SMNVEV (reference sequence). The CDR3 runs to 15 residues. This CDR3 is CASSLFGAPYNEQFF. DNA for the CDR3: TGTGCCAGCAGTTTATTCGGCGCGCCCTACAATGAGCAGTTCTTC.

This clonotype was observed once. The chain couples TRBV6-6 to TRBJ2-1, with TRBD2 matching 8 bases. J lost 4 bases, V lost 5 bases, and 22 bases had no gene match. The CDR3 has 20 residues. The germline gives CDR1 MNHNY, CDR2 SVGAGI (reference sequence). The CDR3 nucleotides read TGTGCCAGCAGTGAGCGGCCCCGGCATGTAGATAGCGGGGCTTACAATGAGCAGTTCTTC. Residues: CASSERPRHVDSGAYNEQFF.

The J gene is TRBJ1-2, the V gene TRBV4-2, with D maybe TRBD1 (6 bases). CDR3 length: 14 amino acids. Germline V gene data show CDR1 as LGHNA and CDR2 as YNFKEQ. V lost 2 bases and J lost 5, with 12 bases in between. CDR3 amino acids: CASSQNTGWYGYTF. As DNA, the CDR3 is TGTGCCAGCAGCCAAAATACAGGGTGGTATGGCTACACCTTC.

This clonotype was observed at least ten times. Germline is not matched at one junction end, which may reflect a read error. The rearrangement uses TRBV7-6 and TRBJ2-7, with D possibly being TRBD2 (5 bases). This CDR3 has 14 amino acids. Germline CDR1 is SGHVS and CDR2 is FNYEAQ. CDR3 sequence reads: CASSLALGTYEQYF. The CDR3 region has the DNA TGTGCTAGCAGCTTAGCGCTCGGAACCTACGAGCAGTACTTC.

This clonotype was counted at least ten times. This CDR3 reads CASSLRTGRDTEAFF. CDR3 nucleotide sequence: TGTGCCAGCAGCCTCAGGACCGGTAGGGACACTGAAGCTTTCTTT. This chain links TRBV7-6 with TRBJ1-1; D gene ambiguous. Trimming took 5 bases from V and 3 from J, leaving 16 bases between them. CDR3 length: 15 amino acids. The V gene's germline CDR1 is SGHVS and CDR2 FNYEAQ. Full variable domain (missing parts from reference TRBV7-6 and TRBJ1-1): GAGVSQSPRYKVTKRGQDVALRCDPISGHVSLYWYRQALGQGPEFLTYFNYEAQQDKSGLPNDRFSAERPEGSISTLTIQRTEQRDSAMYRCASSLRTGRDTEAFFGQGTRLTVV.

In this sample, this clonotype turned up many times. The chain carries TRBV7-2 and TRBJ2-5, with TRBD1 matching 9 bases. V lost 5 bases and J lost 3; bases outside the gene matches: 7. Germline CDR1 and CDR2: SGHTA and FQGNSA. This CDR3 spans 15 amino acids. The CDR3 DNA sequence: TGTGCCAGCAGCCCGTACAGGGGGCTCGAAGAGACCCAGTACTTC. It yields the protein CASSPYRGLEETQYF.

The chain combines TRBV2 with TRBJ1-4, with D perhaps TRBD1 (5 bases). The CDR3 totals 14 residues. V lost 7 bases and J lost 6, with 15 bases in between. Per the germline V gene, CDR1 is SNHLY and CDR2 is FYNNEI. The CDR3 DNA follows: TGTGCCAGCACTGAGAGGGGACGTGATGAAAAACTGTTTTTT. As protein: CASTERGRDEKLFF.

A few counts support this clonotype. This chain uses TRBV6-1 with TRBJ2-7; 7 bases agree with TRBD1. This CDR3 comprises 15 residues. In germline, CDR1 is MNHNS, CDR2 SASEGT. J was trimmed by 3 bases and V by 0 bases; bases with no gene match: 5. CDR3 sequence reads: CASSEAGTAHYEQYF. The CDR3 DNA reads TGTGCCAGCAGTGAAGCTGGGACAGCACACTACGAGCAGTACTTC.

The chain recombines TRBV4-1 with TRBJ2-7, with 9 bases matching TRBD1. The CDR3 runs to 14 residues. Per the germline V gene, CDR1 is MGHRA and CDR2 is YSYEKL. The junction had 5 bases not matched to a gene; V was cut back by 3 bases and J by 5 bases. CDR3 in amino acids: CASSQGTGLDEQYF. The CDR3, as DNA: TGCGCCAGCAGCCAGGGGACAGGGCTCGACGAGCAGTACTTC.

For this clonotype: As the CDR3 is not closed by the conserved phenylalanine or tryptophan, this likely results from a read error. V gene TRBV10-3 combines with J gene TRBJ1-2; D possibly corresponds to TRBD1 (6 bases). This CDR3 has 13 residues. The germline V and J ends were trimmed by 5 bases and 4 bases, with 11 bases remaining between them. CDR1 and CDR2 (germline): ENHRY, SYGVKD. As DNA, the CDR3 is TGTGCCATCAGTCAGGACAGTCCCTATGGCTACACCTAC. This codes for CAISQDSPYGYTY.

The CDR3 loop is CASSHPTVSYEQYF. The CDR3 nucleotides read TGTGCCAGCAGCCATCCAACGGTTAGTTACGAGCAGTACTTC. The genes are TRBV4-2 and TRBJ2-7, with D hard to call. V was cut by 3 bases and J by 4 bases, with 13 bases left in between. Germline lookup yields CDR1 LGHNA and CDR2 YNFKEQ. The CDR3 is 14 residues long.

This clonotype has a count of ten or more. This chain connects TRBV6-1 to TRBJ2-1, with TRBD2 matching 8 bases. CDR1 is MNHNS and CDR2 is SASEGT in the germline V gene. This CDR3 spans 19 amino acids. Trimming cost V 6 bases and J 3 bases; bases outside gene matches: 19. CDR3 loop: CASRRSGGNRIVDYNEQFF. Here the CDR3 DNA reads TGTGCCAGCAGAAGAAGCGGGGGAAACCGAATTGTTGACTACAATGAGCAGTTCTTC.

At least ten counts were recorded for this clonotype. The DNA of the CDR3 is TGTGCCAGCAGCTTAGACAGGGACTGGAGGCATGGCTACACCTTC. It yields the protein CASSLDRDWRHGYTF. The J gene is TRBJ1-2, the V gene TRBV7-6; D may be TRBD1 (6 bases). Germline V lookup: CDR1 SGHVS, CDR2 FNYEAQ. V shed 1 base and J shed 6 bases, with 15 bases lying between them. CDR3 length: 15 residues.

This clonotype was seen ten or more times. CDR3 DNA sequence: TGTGCCAGCAGCTTAGCTCACGGGACCGGGGAGCTGTTTTTT. Amino acid sequence: CASSLAHGTGELFF. The chain combines TRBV7-9 with TRBJ2-2; D unresolved. V was clipped by 0 bases and J by 5 bases, with 7 bases between them. This CDR3 contains 14 residues. Germline V gene data show CDR1 as SEHNR and CDR2 as FQNEAQ (reference sequence).

This clonotype was picked up many times. The chain couples TRBV7-6 to TRBJ2-1; D is possibly TRBD2 (7 bases). The CDR3 sequence is 15 residues long. CDR1 SGHVS and CDR2 FNYEAQ come from the germline V gene. V was clipped by 1 base and J by 9 bases, with 16 bases between them. This CDR3 reads CASSLVGGREFEQFF. The DNA of the CDR3 is TGTGCCAGCAGCTTAGTCGGGGGGCGGGAGTTTGAGCAGTTCTTC. Complete variable domain (other parts from reference TRBV7-6 and TRBJ2-1): GAGVSQSPRYKVTKRGQDVALRCDPISGHVSLYWYRQALGQGPEFLTYFNYEAQQDKSGLPNDRFSAERPEGSISTLTIQRTEQRDSAMYRCASSLVGGREFEQFFGPGTRLTVL.

As for this clonotype: The junction and the germline gene differ at one end; a read error may be behind it. The J gene is TRBJ1-4, the V gene TRBV6-1; D not certain. Germline V gene lookup returns CDR1 MNHNS and CDR2 SASEGT. The CDR3 loop spans 17 amino acids. Here the CDR3 DNA reads TGTGCCAGCAGTGAAAAAAGAGGGCCACCGCCTAAGGAAAAACTGTTTTTT. This gives the protein CASSEKRGPPPKEKLFF.